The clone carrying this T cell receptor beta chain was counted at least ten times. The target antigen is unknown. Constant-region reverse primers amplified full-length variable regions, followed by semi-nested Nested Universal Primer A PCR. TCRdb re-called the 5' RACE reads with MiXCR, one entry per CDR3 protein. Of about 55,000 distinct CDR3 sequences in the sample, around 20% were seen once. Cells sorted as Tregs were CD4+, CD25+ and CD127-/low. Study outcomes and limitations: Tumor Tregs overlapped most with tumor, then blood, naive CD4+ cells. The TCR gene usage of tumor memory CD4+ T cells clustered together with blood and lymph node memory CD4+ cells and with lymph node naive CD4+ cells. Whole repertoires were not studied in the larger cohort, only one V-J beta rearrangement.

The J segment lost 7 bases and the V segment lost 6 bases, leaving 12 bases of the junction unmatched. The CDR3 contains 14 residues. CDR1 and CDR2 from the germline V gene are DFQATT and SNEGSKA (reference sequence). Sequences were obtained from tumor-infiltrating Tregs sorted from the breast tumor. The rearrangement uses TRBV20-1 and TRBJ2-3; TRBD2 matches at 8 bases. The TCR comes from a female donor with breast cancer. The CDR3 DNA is TGCAGTGCCATAGCGGGAATCGAATGGCATACGCAGTATTTT. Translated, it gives CSAIAGIEWHTQYF.